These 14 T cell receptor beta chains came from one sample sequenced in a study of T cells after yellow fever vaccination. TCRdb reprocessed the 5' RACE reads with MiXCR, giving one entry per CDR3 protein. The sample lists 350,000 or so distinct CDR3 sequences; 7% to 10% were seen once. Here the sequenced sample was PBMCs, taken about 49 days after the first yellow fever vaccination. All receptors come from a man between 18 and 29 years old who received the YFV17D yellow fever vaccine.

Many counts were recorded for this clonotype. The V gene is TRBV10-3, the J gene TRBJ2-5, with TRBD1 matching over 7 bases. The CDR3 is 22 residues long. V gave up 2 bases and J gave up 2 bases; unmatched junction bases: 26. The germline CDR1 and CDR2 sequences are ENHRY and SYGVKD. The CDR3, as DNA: TGTGCCATCAGTGAGCGTTCTCTCATACAGGGGTTGAACCCTCGTGGGCAAGAGACCCAGTACTTC. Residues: CAISERSLIQGLNPRGQETQYF.

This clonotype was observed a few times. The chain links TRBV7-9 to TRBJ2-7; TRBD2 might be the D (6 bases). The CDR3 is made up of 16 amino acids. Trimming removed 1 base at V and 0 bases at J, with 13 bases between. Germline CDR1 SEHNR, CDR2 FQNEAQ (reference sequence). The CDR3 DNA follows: TGTGCCAGCAGCTTAGGCGGGCGGGGTCTCTCCTACGAGCAGTACGTC. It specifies CASSLGGRGLSYEQYV.

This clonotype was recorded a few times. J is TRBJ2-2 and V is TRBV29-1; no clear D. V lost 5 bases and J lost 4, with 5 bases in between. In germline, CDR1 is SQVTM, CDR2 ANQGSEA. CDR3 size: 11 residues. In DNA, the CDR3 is TGCAGCGTTTCAATCACCGGGGAGCTGTTTTTT. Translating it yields CSVSITGELFF.

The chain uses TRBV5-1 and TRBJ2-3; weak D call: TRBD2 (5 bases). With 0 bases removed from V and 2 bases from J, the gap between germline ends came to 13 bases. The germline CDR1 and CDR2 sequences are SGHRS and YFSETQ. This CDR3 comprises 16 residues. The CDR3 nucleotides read TGCGCCAGCAGCTTGGGAGGGTATGCGCCCACAGATACGCAGTATTTT. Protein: CASSLGGYAPTDTQYF.

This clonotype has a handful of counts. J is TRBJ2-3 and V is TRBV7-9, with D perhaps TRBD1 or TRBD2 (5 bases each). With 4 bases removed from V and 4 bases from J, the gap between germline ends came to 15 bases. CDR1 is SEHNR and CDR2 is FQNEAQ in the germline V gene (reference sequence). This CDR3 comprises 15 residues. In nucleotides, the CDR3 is TGTGCCAGCAGCTGGAACAACCGGGACCCAGATACGCAGTATTTT. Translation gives CASSWNNRDPDTQYF. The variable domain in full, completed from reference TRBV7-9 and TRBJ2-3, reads DTGVSQNPRHKITKRGQNVTFRCDPISEHNRLYWYRQTLGQGPEFLTYFQNEAQLEKSRLLSDRFSAERPKGSFSTLEIQRTEQGDSAMYLCASSWNNRDPDTQYFGPGTRLTVL.

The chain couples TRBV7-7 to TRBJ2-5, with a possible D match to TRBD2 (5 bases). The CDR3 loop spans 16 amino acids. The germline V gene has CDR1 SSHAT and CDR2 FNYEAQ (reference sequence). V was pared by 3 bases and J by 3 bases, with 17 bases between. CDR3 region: CASSFGPSSPKETQYF. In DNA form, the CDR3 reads TGTGCCAGCAGCTTCGGACCCTCTAGCCCAAAAGAGACCCAGTACTTC.

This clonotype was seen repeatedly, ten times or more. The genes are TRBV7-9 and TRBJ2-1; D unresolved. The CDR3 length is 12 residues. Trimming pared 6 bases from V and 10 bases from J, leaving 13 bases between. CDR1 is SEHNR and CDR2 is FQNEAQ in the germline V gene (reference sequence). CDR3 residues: CASSLNFIEQFF. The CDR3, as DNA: TGTGCCAGCAGTCTAAACTTCATCGAGCAGTTCTTC.

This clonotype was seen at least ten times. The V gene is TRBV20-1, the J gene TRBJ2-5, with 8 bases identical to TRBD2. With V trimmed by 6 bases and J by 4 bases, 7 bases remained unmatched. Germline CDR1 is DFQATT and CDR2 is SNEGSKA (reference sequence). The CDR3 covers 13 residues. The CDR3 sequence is CSATGGAPETQYF. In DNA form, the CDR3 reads TGCAGTGCAACCGGGGGGGCCCCAGAGACCCAGTACTTC.

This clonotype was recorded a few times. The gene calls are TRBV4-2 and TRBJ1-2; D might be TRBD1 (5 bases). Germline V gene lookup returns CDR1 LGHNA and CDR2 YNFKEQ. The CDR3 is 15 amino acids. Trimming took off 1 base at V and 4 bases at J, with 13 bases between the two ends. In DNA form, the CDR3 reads TGTGCCAGCAGCCAAGGAGAGGGGTCATCCTATGGCTACACCTTC. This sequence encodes CASSQGEGSSYGYTF.

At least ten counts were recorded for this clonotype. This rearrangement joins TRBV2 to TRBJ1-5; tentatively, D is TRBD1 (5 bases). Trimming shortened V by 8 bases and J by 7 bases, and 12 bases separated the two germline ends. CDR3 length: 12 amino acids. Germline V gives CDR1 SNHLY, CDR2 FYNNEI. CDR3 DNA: TGTGCCAGCTCCAGGGTAACCCAGCCCCAGCATTTT. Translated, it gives CASSRVTQPQHF.

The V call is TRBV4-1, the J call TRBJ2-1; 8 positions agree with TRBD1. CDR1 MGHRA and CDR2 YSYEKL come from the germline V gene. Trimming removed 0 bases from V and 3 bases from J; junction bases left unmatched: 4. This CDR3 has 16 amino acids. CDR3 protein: CASSQDGDRNYNEQFF. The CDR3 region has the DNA TGCGCCAGCAGCCAAGATGGGGACAGGAACTACAATGAGCAGTTCTTC.

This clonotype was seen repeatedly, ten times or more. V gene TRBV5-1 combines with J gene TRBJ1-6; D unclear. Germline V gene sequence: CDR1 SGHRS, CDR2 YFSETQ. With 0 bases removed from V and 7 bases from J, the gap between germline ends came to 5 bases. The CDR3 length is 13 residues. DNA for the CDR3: TGCGCCAGCAGCTTGGATTCAAATTCACCCCTCCACTTT. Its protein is CASSLDSNSPLHF. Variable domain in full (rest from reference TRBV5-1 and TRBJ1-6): KAGVTQTPRYLIKTRGQQVTLSCSPISGHRSVSWYQQTPGQGLQFLFEYFSETQRNKGNFPGRFSGRQFSNSRSEMNVSTLELGDSALYLCASSLDSNSPLHFGNGTRLTVT.

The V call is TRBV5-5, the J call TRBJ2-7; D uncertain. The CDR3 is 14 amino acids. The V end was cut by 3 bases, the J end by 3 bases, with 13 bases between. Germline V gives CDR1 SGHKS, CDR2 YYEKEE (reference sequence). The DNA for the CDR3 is TGTGCCAGCAGCTCGGATACGCGGTTCTACGAGCAGTACTTC. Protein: CASSSDTRFYEQYF.

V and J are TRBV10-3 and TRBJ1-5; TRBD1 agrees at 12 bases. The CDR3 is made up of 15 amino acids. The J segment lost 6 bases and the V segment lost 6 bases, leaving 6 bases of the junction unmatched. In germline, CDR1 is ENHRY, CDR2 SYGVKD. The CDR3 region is CAISGTGGFVQPQHF. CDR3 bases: TGTGCCATCAGCGGGACAGGGGGCTTTGTTCAGCCCCAGCATTTT.